Listed below are T cell receptor beta chains from one sample, sequenced in a study of human T cells and chemical hapten exposure. TCRdb redid the calling of the RACE reads with MiXCR, one entry per CDR3 protein. The repertoire holds 84,000 or so distinct CDR3 sequences, more than 9% seen once, with less than 2.5% in the top ten. The source material was whole blood, sampled in connection with sensitization to the hapten diphenylcyclopropenone (DPC). The receptors were sampled from a man aged 35 to 55 with alopecia areata. Some clones in this sample may be carry-over from other donors' samples. CDR3s include the opening cysteine and the closing phenylalanine or tryptophan. Fields, in order: V gene, D gene, J gene, clone size, CDR3 DNA, CDR3 protein. A D gene is named only where the DNA matches it firmly. Rows give clone size only sometimes, using once, few, many, or a class for an expanded clone.

v_gene: TRBV28; d_gene: TRBD2; j_gene: TRBJ2-4; abundance: -; CDR3nt: TGTGCCAGAGTTAATCGGACTAGCGGGAGGAAAGCCAAAAACATTCAGTACTTC; CDR3aa: CARVNRTSGRKAKNIQYF
v_gene: TRBV28; d_gene: TRBD2; j_gene: TRBJ2-1; abundance: few; CDR3nt: TGTGCCAGCAGTTTAGATTTTAGCGGGGGCTACAATGAGCAGTTCTTC; CDR3aa: CASSLDFSGGYNEQFF
v_gene: TRBV29-1; d_gene: -; j_gene: TRBJ1-1; abundance: -; CDR3nt: TGCAGCGTTGTTCAGTCCCTGCGGGGCACTGAAGCTTTCTTT; CDR3aa: CSVVQSLRGTEAFF
v_gene: TRBV15; d_gene: -; j_gene: TRBJ1-6; abundance: few; CDR3nt: TGTGCCACCAGCAGGGACAGCCTGAATTCACCCCTCAACTTT; CDR3aa: CATSRDSLNSPLNF
v_gene: TRBV12-5; d_gene: TRBD2; j_gene: TRBJ2-1; abundance: -; CDR3nt: TGTGCTAGTGGTTTGCCTGGGACTAGCGGGGGCTACAATGAGCAGTTCTTC; CDR3aa: CASGLPGTSGGYNEQFF
v_gene: TRBV28; d_gene: TRBD2; j_gene: TRBJ2-7; abundance: few; CDR3nt: TGTGCCAGCAGGACGGGAGGGGCGGGGGACTACTACGAGCAGTACTTC; CDR3aa: CASRTGGAGDYYEQYF
v_gene: TRBV11-2; d_gene: -; j_gene: TRBJ1-1; abundance: few; CDR3nt: TGTGCCAGCACCGTAGGCGGGGGAGGCACTGAAGCTTTCTTT; CDR3aa: CASTVGGGGTEAFF
v_gene: TRBV18; d_gene: -; j_gene: TRBJ2-7; abundance: -; CDR3nt: TGTGCCAGCTCAGCATCGAGCATGACCTACGAGCAGTACTTC; CDR3aa: CASSASSMTYEQYF
v_gene: TRBV18; d_gene: -; j_gene: TRBJ1-4; abundance: few; CDR3nt: TGTGCCAGCTCACCACGGGCAGCTGCAACTAATGAAAAACTGTTTTTT; CDR3aa: CASSPRAAATNEKLFF
v_gene: TRBV10-3; d_gene: -; j_gene: TRBJ2-5; abundance: many; CDR3nt: TGTGCCATCAGTGAGAGTGACTTGGCCCAAGAGACCCAGTACTTC; CDR3aa: CAISESDLAQETQYF
v_gene: TRBV29-1; d_gene: -; j_gene: TRBJ2-5; abundance: few; CDR3nt: TGCAGCGTTGCCGGGGAAGAGACCCAGTACTTC; CDR3aa: CSVAGEETQYF
v_gene: TRBV6-2/TRBV6-3; d_gene: -; j_gene: TRBJ2-3; abundance: -; CDR3nt: TGTGCCAGCAGTTACTCCATTTCTTCAACCACAACAGATACGCAGTATTTT; CDR3aa: CASSYSISSTTTDTQYF
v_gene: TRBV12-3/TRBV12-4; d_gene: TRBD1; j_gene: TRBJ2-7; abundance: few; CDR3nt: TGTGCCAGCAGTTTAAGGGACAGCATGACCTACGAGCAGTACTTC; CDR3aa: CASSLRDSMTYEQYF
v_gene: TRBV7-3; d_gene: -; j_gene: TRBJ1-3; abundance: many; CDR3nt: TGTGCCAGCAGCTCTTCAACAGGGTACTCTGGAAACACCATATATTTT; CDR3aa: CASSSSTGYSGNTIYF
v_gene: TRBV3-1; d_gene: -; j_gene: TRBJ1-1; abundance: -; CDR3nt: TGTGCCAGCAGCCAAGATATCAGAAACACTGAAGCTTTCTTT; CDR3aa: CASSQDIRNTEAFF
v_gene: TRBV6-5; d_gene: -; j_gene: TRBJ1-5; abundance: -; CDR3nt: TGTGCCAGCAAGGCAGGGGCACCTAGCAATCAGCCCCAGCATTTT; CDR3aa: CASKAGAPSNQPQHF
v_gene: TRBV6-6; d_gene: -; j_gene: TRBJ2-2; abundance: -; CDR3nt: TGTGCCAGCAGCTGGGGGGGGCCCAACACCGGGGAGCTGTTTTTT; CDR3aa: CASSWGGPNTGELFF
v_gene: TRBV4-1; d_gene: TRBD1; j_gene: TRBJ2-3; abundance: -; CDR3nt: TGCGCCAGCAGCCAAGATCGAGGGGGCAGGGGTGTCACAGATACGCAGTATTTT; CDR3aa: CASSQDRGGRGVTDTQYF
v_gene: TRBV2; d_gene: TRBD2; j_gene: TRBJ2-7; abundance: few; CDR3nt: TGTGCCAGCAGTGAAGCCGGGACTAGCGGAGACTACGAGCAGTACTTC; CDR3aa: CASSEAGTSGDYEQYF
v_gene: TRBV4-3; d_gene: TRBD1; j_gene: TRBJ2-3; abundance: -; CDR3nt: TGCGCCAGCAGCCAAGAGCCCTGGACAGGGGAAACCACAGATACGCAGTATTTT; CDR3aa: CASSQEPWTGETTDTQYF
v_gene: TRBV4-1; d_gene: -; j_gene: TRBJ2-1; abundance: few; CDR3nt: TGCGCCAGCAGCCAGCCGGTCGGGACTGGAGCTTCCCCCCGCCCCTACAATGAGCAGTTCTTC; CDR3aa: CASSQPVGTGASPRPYNEQFF
v_gene: TRBV6-2/TRBV6-3; d_gene: TRBD2; j_gene: TRBJ2-7; abundance: -; CDR3nt: TGTGCCAGCAGGAGAGGGACTAGCGCCTCCTACGAGCAGTACTTC; CDR3aa: CASRRGTSASYEQYF
v_gene: TRBV6-5; d_gene: -; j_gene: TRBJ1-3; abundance: many; CDR3nt: TGTGCCAGCAGTTACTCTAGCCCGGAACTTGGAAACACCATATATTTT; CDR3aa: CASSYSSPELGNTIYF
v_gene: TRBV12-3/TRBV12-4; d_gene: TRBD2; j_gene: TRBJ2-3; abundance: -; CDR3nt: TGTGCCAGCAGCCCAACCGGGACTAGCGCCACAGATACGCAGTATTTT; CDR3aa: CASSPTGTSATDTQYF
v_gene: TRBV5-1; d_gene: -; j_gene: TRBJ2-4; abundance: -; CDR3nt: TGCGCCAGCAGCTTGAAAACTCTTGGGGGCATTCAGTACTTC; CDR3aa: CASSLKTLGGIQYF
v_gene: TRBV27; d_gene: -; j_gene: TRBJ2-6; abundance: -; CDR3nt: TGTGCCAGCAGAGTGTCAGGGTACTCTGGGGCCAACGTCCTGACTTTC; CDR3aa: CASRVSGYSGANVLTF
v_gene: TRBV29-1; d_gene: -; j_gene: TRBJ1-1; abundance: -; CDR3nt: TGCAGCGTTGCAATGGTGTATGGAGCTTTCTTT; CDR3aa: CSVAMVYGAFF